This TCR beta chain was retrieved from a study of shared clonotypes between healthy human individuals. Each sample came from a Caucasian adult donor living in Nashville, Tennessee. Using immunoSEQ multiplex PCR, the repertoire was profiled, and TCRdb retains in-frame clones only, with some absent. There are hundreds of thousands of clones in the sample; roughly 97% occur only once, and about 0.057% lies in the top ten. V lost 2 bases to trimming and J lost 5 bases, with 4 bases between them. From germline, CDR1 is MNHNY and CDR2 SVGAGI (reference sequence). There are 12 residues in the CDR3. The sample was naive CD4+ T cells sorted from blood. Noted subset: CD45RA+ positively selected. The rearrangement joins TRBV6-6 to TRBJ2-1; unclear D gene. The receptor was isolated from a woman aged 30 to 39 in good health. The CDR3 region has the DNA TGTGCCAGCAGTTACAAGAACAATGAGCAGTTCTTC. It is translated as CASSYKNNEQFF.